The 20 T cell receptor beta chains below come from one sample, sequenced in a study of cytomegalovirus exposure and HLA in healthy donors (dated by TCRdb to about 2017). Receptor libraries were prepared by the immunoSEQ multiplex PCR assay. A mixture of 60 forward primers for TCR Vbeta segments and 13 reverse primers for TCR Jbeta segments was used in the multiplex PCR. Entries here come from immuneACCESS through TCRdb and include only in-frame sequences with V and J called. Some clones fail to appear in such tables; in the studies checked, an unresolved V gene covers under half of the shortfall, and the cause of the remainder is unknown. The sample table contains approximately 220,000 clones; only one count was recorded for roughly 88% of them. Of the sample, roughly 0.7% is held by the ten largest clones. Sequenced input: PBMCs. These receptors came from a boy aged 2 to 9 in good health and CMV-seronegative.

This chain connects TRBV4-1 to TRBJ2-4, with D possibly being TRBD2 (6 bases). The length of the CDR3 is 16 residues. Germline CDR1 and CDR2: MGHRA and YSYEKL. Trimming pared 2 bases from V and 1 base from J, leaving 12 bases between. CDR3 sequence reads: CASSQSGGMAKNIQYF. CDR3 coding DNA: TGCGCCAGCAGCCAAAGCGGCGGGATGGCCAAAAACATTCAGTACTTC.

The chain links TRBV27 to TRBJ1-1; TRBD1 aligns across 10 bases. The CDR3 runs to 14 residues. CDR1 is MNHEY and CDR2 is SMNVEV in the germline V gene (reference sequence). The V gene end was trimmed by 4 bases and the J gene end by 2 bases; junction bases not matched to a gene: 1. This CDR3 reads CASSWTGGNTEAFF. DNA for the CDR3: TGTGCCAGCAGTTGGACAGGGGGAAACACTGAAGCTTTCTTT.

The chain uses TRBV5-4 and TRBJ1-2; perhaps TRBD1 as D (5 bases). This CDR3 is 13 amino acids long. The V gene's germline CDR1 is SGHNT and CDR2 YYREEE (reference sequence). The V end lost 2 bases, the J end lost 5 bases, and 10 bases lay between the germline ends. The CDR3 DNA is TGTGCCAGCAGCTTAGGAGACAGTTATGGCTACACCTTC. Translating it yields CASSLGDSYGYTF. Full variable domain (outside the CDR3, taken from reference TRBV5-4 and TRBJ1-2): ETGVTQSPTHLIKTRGQQVTLRCSSQSGHNTVSWYQQALGQGPQFIFQYYREEENGRGNFPPRFSGLQFPNYSSELNVNALELDDSALYLCASSLGDSYGYTFGSGTRLTVV.

The V and J genes are TRBV29-1 and TRBJ2-3; no definite D call. Germline-derived CDR1 and CDR2 are SQVTM and ANQGSEA. V was pared by 1 base and J by 2 bases, with 7 bases between. CDR3 size: 13 residues. The CDR3 bases are TGCAGCGTTGAAGCGGTCCTCACAGATACGCAGTATTTT. Protein sequence: CSVEAVLTDTQYF.

The chain combines TRBV18 with TRBJ2-5, with D unresolved. Germline CDR1 is KGHSH and CDR2 is LQKENI. This CDR3 has 16 residues. V lost 6 bases, J lost 1 base, and 18 bases lay in between. The DNA for the CDR3 is TGTGCCAGCTCTCCCCCAGAGCAGCGTACCCAAGAGACCCAGTACTTC. Translation: CASSPPEQRTQETQYF.

The gene calls are TRBV27 and TRBJ1-2; D gene ambiguous. This CDR3 region has 16 residues. Germline V lookup: CDR1 MNHEY, CDR2 SMNVEV (reference sequence). V dropped 6 bases and J dropped 4 bases, with 21 bases sitting between them. The CDR3 loop is CASSPLGRQAPYGYTF. CDR3 DNA: TGTGCCAGCAGCCCCCTCGGGAGGCAAGCCCCCTATGGCTACACCTTC.

The chain links TRBV7-9 to TRBJ1-6; 8 bases match TRBD1. Germline loops: CDR1 SEHNR, CDR2 FQNEAQ (reference sequence). The CDR3 covers 15 residues. Losses at the gene ends were 4 bases for V and 10 bases for J; bases not matched to a gene: 9. CDR3 nucleotides: TGTGCCAGCAGCTCTACCGGGACAGGCGGATCACCCCTCCACTTT. It is translated as CASSSTGTGGSPLHF. The whole variable domain, remainder taken from reference TRBV7-9 and TRBJ1-6, is DTGVSQNPRHKITKRGQNVTFRCDPISEHNRLYWYRQTLGQGPEFLTYFQNEAQLEKSRLLSDRFSAERPKGSFSTLEIQRTEQGDSAMYLCASSSTGTGGSPLHFGNGTRLTVT.

The V gene is TRBV7-8, the J gene TRBJ2-7, with D perhaps matching TRBD2 (6 bases). The CDR3 loop spans 15 amino acids. CDR1 and CDR2 from the germline V gene are SGHVS and FQNEAQ. The germline V and J ends were trimmed by 6 bases and 3 bases, with 18 bases remaining between them. CDR3 bases: TGTGCCAGCAGAAAAGGGTCCGGGGGAAACTACGAGCAGTACTTC. This translates into CASRKGSGGNYEQYF.

The rearrangement uses TRBV5-7 and TRBJ1-1, with a tentative D call TRBD1 (5 bases). TRBV5-7 falls under the ORF class, with uncertain function. Between the trimmed V and J ends, which lost 1 base and 5 bases, there was a span of 15 bases. This CDR3 has 15 amino acids. The chain's CDR3 is CASSLPGGVETEAFF. The CDR3 DNA reads TGTGCCAGCAGCTTGCCCGGGGGAGTGGAGACTGAAGCTTTCTTT.

The chain recombines TRBV19 with TRBJ2-2; D is possibly TRBD1 (6 bases). This CDR3 spans 12 amino acids. The germline CDR1 and CDR2 sequences are LNHDA and SQIVND (reference sequence). V was clipped by 5 bases and J by 5 bases, with 6 bases between them. The CDR3 DNA reads as TGTGCCAGTAGTCAGGGGACCGGGGAGCTGTTTTTT. As protein: CASSQGTGELFF.

V is TRBV27 and J is TRBJ2-7, with 8 bases identical to TRBD2. With V trimmed by 3 bases and J by 3 bases, 7 bases remained unmatched. This CDR3 is built from 15 residues. Germline V gene data show CDR1 as MNHEY and CDR2 as SMNVEV (reference sequence). This chain's CDR3 is CASSFATSGYYEQYF. The CDR3 nucleotides read TGTGCCAGCAGTTTCGCAACTAGCGGTTACTACGAGCAGTACTTC.

This clone was seen only a few times. The rearrangement uses TRBV5-6 and TRBJ1-1; D is perhaps TRBD1 (6 bases). This CDR3 spans 15 amino acids. In germline, CDR1 is SGHDT, CDR2 YYEEEE. The V end lost 1 base, the J end lost 4 bases, and 14 bases lay between the germline ends. Here the CDR3 DNA reads TGTGCCAGCAGCTTGCAGGGGTATTGGGGCACTGAAGCTTTCTTT. This gives the protein CASSLQGYWGTEAFF.

CDR3 protein: CASSGGVEETQYF. The CDR3 DNA follows: TGTGCCAGCAGCGGAGGGGTGGAAGAGACCCAGTACTTC. The rearrangement uses TRBV5-6 and TRBJ2-5, with D tentatively TRBD2 (6 bases). Trimming removed 4 bases from V and 3 bases from J, with 10 bases in between. The length of the CDR3 is 13 residues. Germline V gives CDR1 SGHDT, CDR2 YYEEEE.

This sequence joins TRBV7-8 and TRBJ1-2; the match to TRBD1 covers 7 bases. With V trimmed by 5 bases and J by 3 bases, 9 bases remained unmatched. Germline V CDR1 and CDR2: SGHVS, FQNEAQ. The CDR3 length is 15 residues. The CDR3 sequence is CASSPDTTGDYGYTF. Written as DNA, the CDR3 is TGTGCCAGCAGCCCCGACACTACAGGGGACTATGGCTACACCTTC. Full variable domain (outside the CDR3, taken from reference TRBV7-8 and TRBJ1-2): GAGVSQSPRYKVAKRGQDVALRCDPISGHVSLFWYQQALGQGPEFLTYFQNEAQLDKSGLPSDRFFAERPEGSVSTLKIQRTQQEDSAVYLCASSPDTTGDYGYTFGSGTRLTVV.

CDR3 in amino acids: CAWSVTSGRGRETQYF. Here the CDR3 DNA reads TGTGCCTGGAGTGTAACTAGCGGGAGGGGGAGAGAGACCCAGTACTTC. The chain couples TRBV30 to TRBJ2-5; 13 bases fit TRBD2. J gave up 4 bases and V 0 bases, and 5 bases lay outside the gene matches. The CDR3 length is 16 residues. CDR1 GTSNPN and CDR2 SVGIG come from the germline V gene (reference sequence).

The genes are TRBV30 and TRBJ2-5, with D perhaps TRBD2 (5 bases). CDR3 length equals 14 residues. V was shortened by 4 bases and J by 1 base, with 13 bases between the two germline ends. Germline V gene lookup returns CDR1 GTSNPN and CDR2 SVGIG (reference sequence). The CDR3 spells CAWTGGGSQETQYF. The CDR3 DNA reads as TGTGCCTGGACGGGCGGCGGGTCCCAAGAGACCCAGTACTTC.

A note on this clone: Other DNA sequences within the sample encode an identical CDR3. The chain joins TRBV5-4 to TRBJ2-3; tentatively, D is TRBD1 (5 bases). This CDR3 has 15 amino acids. CDR1 and CDR2 from the germline V gene are SGHNT and YYREEE (reference sequence). Trimming cost V 0 bases and J 1 base, with 9 bases left between them. CDR3: CASSLGQGGTDTQYF. The CDR3 region has the DNA TGTGCCAGCAGCTTGGGGCAGGGTGGCACAGATACGCAGTATTTT.

This chain uses TRBV4-2 with TRBJ2-5; D is uncertain. Trimming took 3 bases from V and 2 from J, leaving 7 bases between them. This CDR3 spans 13 amino acids. In germline, CDR1 is LGHNA, CDR2 YNFKEQ. For the CDR3, the DNA is TGTGCCAGCAGCCATAACTATCAAGAGACCCAGTACTTC. This encodes CASSHNYQETQYF.

The chain couples TRBV6-5 to TRBJ2-7; 8 bases line up with TRBD2. The CDR3 runs to 15 residues. Germline CDR1 and CDR2: MNHEY and SVGAGI. The V segment lost 3 bases and the J segment 5 bases; nucleotides outside the gene matches: 9. For the CDR3, the DNA is TGTGCCAGCAGTTATAGAACTAGCGGATGGAACGAGCAGTACTTC. It codes for CASSYRTSGWNEQYF.

The chain recombines TRBV5-4 with TRBJ2-2; TRBD1 agrees at 7 bases. This CDR3 spans 16 amino acids. V gave up 4 bases and J gave up 4 bases; unmatched junction bases: 10. CDR1 and CDR2 from the germline V gene are SGHNT and YYREEE (reference sequence). The DNA for the CDR3 is TGTGCCAGCAGCCAACAGGGGCGAGGGAGCACCGGGGAGCTGTTTTTT. Translated: CASSQQGRGSTGELFF.